This entry lists 10 T cell receptor beta chains sequenced from one sample in a study of prognosis after radiotherapy for stage I lung cancer. Template was genomic DNA; TCR beta CDR3 amplified in two multiplex PCR rounds. First-round PCR employed TRBV- and TRBJ-specific primers for each gene. TCRdb re-derived calls from the multiplex PCR reads in MiXCR, one entry per CDR3 protein. Of approximately 20,000 distinct CDR3 sequences listed, roughly 26% are singletons. This specimen was PBMCs, taken before or after stereotactic body radiation therapy (not recorded which). The receptors were sampled from a donor of 50 years or more with non-small cell lung cancer.

This clonotype has a count of ten or more. The chain combines TRBV20-1 with TRBJ2-1; D gene ambiguous. Trimming took 3 bases from V and 4 from J, leaving 7 bases between them. The CDR3 spans 12 residues. Germline assignment: CDR1 DFQATT and CDR2 SNEGSKA (reference sequence). The DNA of the CDR3 is TGCAGTGCTAGCGTGGTGTACAATGAGCAGTTCTTC. Its protein product is CSASVVYNEQFF.

The sample holds many counts of this clonotype. The chain links TRBV9 to TRBJ2-3; possible D gene TRBD1, 6 bases. This CDR3 is built from 15 residues. V was cut by 1 base and J by 8 bases, with 17 bases left in between. CDR1 and CDR2 from the germline V gene are SGDLS and YYNGEE. In DNA, the CDR3 is TGTGCCAGCAGCGTATCTCAGGGGTTGGGTGCTACGCAGTATTTT. It yields the protein CASSVSQGLGATQYF.

Ten or more counts support this clonotype. A much larger clone is a single base away; this may be a read error. V usage is TRBV28 and J usage is TRBJ2-1; 10 positions match TRBD2. V was clipped by 6 bases and J by 4 bases; unmatched bases: 9. This CDR3 contains 16 residues. Germline V gene data show CDR1 as MDHEN and CDR2 as SYDVKM. CDR3 sequence reads: CASRPPSGSAYNEQFF. The CDR3 DNA reads as TGTGCCAGCAGACCTCCTAGCGGGAGTGCTTACAATGAGCAGTTCTTC.

This clonotype has a handful of counts. This likely stems from a read error, as it lies one base from a far larger clone. The chain is built from TRBV6-4 and TRBJ2-2; 8 bases match TRBD1. The CDR3 consists of 13 residues. J lost 10 bases, V lost 7 bases, and 8 bases had no gene match. The germline V gene encodes CDR1 MRHNA and CDR2 SNTAGT. CDR3: CASKDRVFVELFF. The CDR3 DNA reads TGTGCCAGCAAGGACAGGGTGTTCGTGGAGCTGTTTTTT.

This clonotype was found many times. The chain recombines TRBV29-1 with TRBJ1-5; D possibly corresponds to TRBD1 (6 bases). CDR1 is SQVTM, CDR2 ANQGSEA, per germline. Trimming removed 4 bases at V and 2 bases at J, with 15 bases between. The CDR3 covers 15 residues. CDR3 nucleotides: TGCAGCGTTGTAGTTCAGGGGACACGCAATCAGCCCCAGCATTTT. Residues: CSVVVQGTRNQPQHF.

As regards this clonotype: Possible read error: a much larger clone is one base away. The chain is built from TRBV9 and TRBJ1-1; D is perhaps TRBD1 (5 bases). CDR1 is SGDLS, CDR2 YYNGEE, per germline. The CDR3 sequence is 16 residues long. In DNA form, the CDR3 reads TGTGCCAGCAGCGTAGTCACAGGAATTATGAACACTGAAGCTATCTTT. This codes for CASSVVTGIMNTEAIF.

This clonotype has at least ten counts. The V call is TRBV20-1, the J call TRBJ2-7, with TRBD1 matching 10 bases. Germline CDR1 and CDR2: DFQATT and SNEGSKA (reference sequence). The CDR3 spans 14 residues. V lost 1 base and J lost 3; bases outside the gene matches: 3. The CDR3 sequence: CSARGQGAFYEQYF. The CDR3 bases are TGCAGTGCTAGAGGACAGGGGGCGTTCTACGAGCAGTACTTC.

A note on this clonotype: Given a much more abundant clone one base away, this may be a read error. The CDR3 sequence: CASKVGNLQETQYF. The CDR3 DNA reads as TGTGCCAGCAAAGTCGGCAACCTCCAAGAGACCCAGTACTTC. The V call is TRBV28, the J call TRBJ2-5; D is ambiguous. CDR1 and CDR2 from the germline V gene are MDHEN and SYDVKM. V was pared by 7 bases and J by 1 base, with 13 bases between. The CDR3 has 14 amino acids.

The rearrangement joins TRBV20-1 to TRBJ2-1, with 10 bases aligning to TRBD2. The CDR3 sequence is 17 residues long. The germline gives CDR1 DFQATT, CDR2 SNEGSKA (reference sequence). Trimming took 2 bases from V and 4 from J; bases not matched to a gene: 11. CDR3 in amino acids: CSARSALAGVEYNEQFF. CDR3 DNA sequence: TGCAGTGCTAGATCGGCGCTAGCGGGAGTGGAGTACAATGAGCAGTTCTTC.

This clonotype was detected many times. The chain joins TRBV30 to TRBJ1-4; D is unclear. Germline CDR1 GTSNPN, CDR2 SVGIG (reference sequence). Trimming removed 0 bases at V and 8 bases at J, with 7 bases between. This CDR3 contains 12 residues. The CDR3 DNA reads TGTGCCTGGAGTGTACTAAAGGAAAAACTGTTTTTT. Amino acids: CAWSVLKEKLFF.